What follows is one T cell receptor beta chain and its context. Its antigen is unknown. This specimen comes from a study of T-cell reconstitution after alpha-beta-depleted transplantation in children. Study-level points and caveats: The study reportedly traced alpha-beta T cells about two months after transplant to several hundred expanded graft clones. By one year post-transplant, T-cell counts and diversity largely arose from T cells that were newly produced.

V lost 3 bases to trimming and J lost 3 bases; unmatched junction nucleotides: 17. The CDR3 extends over 19 amino acids. CDR1 is MGHRA, CDR2 YSYEKL, per germline. Library preparation (for TCRbeta) was performed with unique molecular identifiers. TCRdb itself ran the PCR reads through MiXCR, one entry per CDR3 protein. The table records 700,000 to 950,000 distinct CDR3 sequences, about 15% of them present only once. This TCR derives from a male patient between 10 and 17 years old who had a stem cell transplant for acute lymphoblastic leukemia, so the T cells may come from the graft donor. The specimen comprised PBMCs, mostly from graft donor cells, sampled 360 days after TCRalphabeta/CD19-depleted stem cell transplant. The J gene is TRBJ2-1, the V gene TRBV4-1, with 7 bases lining up with TRBD2. The CDR3 spells CASSQTSWGGSRLYNEQFF. Here the CDR3 DNA reads TGCGCCAGCAGCCAGACTTCCTGGGGCGGGAGCCGGCTCTACAATGAGCAGTTCTTC.